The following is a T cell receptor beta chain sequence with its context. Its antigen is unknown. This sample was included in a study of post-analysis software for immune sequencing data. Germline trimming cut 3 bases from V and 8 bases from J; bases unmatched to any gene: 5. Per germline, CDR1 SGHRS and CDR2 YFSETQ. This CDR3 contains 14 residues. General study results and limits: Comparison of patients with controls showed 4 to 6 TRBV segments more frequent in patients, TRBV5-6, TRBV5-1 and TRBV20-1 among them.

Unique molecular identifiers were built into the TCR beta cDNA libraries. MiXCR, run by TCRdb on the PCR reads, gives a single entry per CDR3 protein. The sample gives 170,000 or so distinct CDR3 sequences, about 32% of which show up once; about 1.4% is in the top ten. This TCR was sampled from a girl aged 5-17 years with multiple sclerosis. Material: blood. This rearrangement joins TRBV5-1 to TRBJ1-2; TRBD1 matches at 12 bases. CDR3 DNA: TGCGCCAGCAGCTCGGGACAGGGGGCGCGAGGCTACACCTTC. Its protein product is CASSSGQGARGYTF.